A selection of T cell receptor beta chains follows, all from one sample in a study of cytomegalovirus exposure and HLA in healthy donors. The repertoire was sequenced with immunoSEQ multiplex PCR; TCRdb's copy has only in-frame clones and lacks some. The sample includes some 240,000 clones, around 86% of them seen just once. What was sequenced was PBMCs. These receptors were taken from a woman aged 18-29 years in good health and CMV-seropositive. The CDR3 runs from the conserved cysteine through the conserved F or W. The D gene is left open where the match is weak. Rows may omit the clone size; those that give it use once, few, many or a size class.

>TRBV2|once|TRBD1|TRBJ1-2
CASSAYPQGIGYGYTF
TGTGCCAGCAGCGCATATCCACAGGGGATAGGCTATGGCTACACCTTC
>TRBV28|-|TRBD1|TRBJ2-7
CASSPRTGTYEQYF
TGTGCCAGCAGTCCCCGGACAGGCACCTACGAGCAGTACTTC
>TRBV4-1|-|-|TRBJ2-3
CASSQDTGTRSTDTQYF
TGCGCCAGCAGCCAAGATACCGGGACAAGGTCCACAGATACGCAGTATTTT
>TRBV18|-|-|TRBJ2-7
CASSPGGTGSYEQYF
TGTGCCAGCTCACCCGGGGGGACAGGATCCTACGAGCAGTACTTC
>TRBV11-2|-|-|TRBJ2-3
CASSNDELVTDTQYF
TGTGCCAGCAGCAATGACGAACTAGTCACAGATACGCAGTATTTT
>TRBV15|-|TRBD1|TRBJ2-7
CATGLTGGREQYF
TGTGCCACCGGATTAACAGGGGGCCGCGAGCAGTACTTC
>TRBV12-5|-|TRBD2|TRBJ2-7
CASGLVVGAGTSGRGPYEQYF
TGTGCTAGTGGTTTGGTAGTTGGGGCAGGGACTAGCGGGAGAGGTCCCTACGAGCAGTACTTC
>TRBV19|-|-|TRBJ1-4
CASSIGAGQREKLFF
TGTGCCAGTAGTATAGGGGCGGGTCAACGGGAAAAACTGTTTTTT
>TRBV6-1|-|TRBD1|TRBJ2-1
CASSEDRGFRSYNEQFF
TGTGCCAGCAGTGAAGACAGGGGGTTTCGATCCTACAATGAGCAGTTCTTC
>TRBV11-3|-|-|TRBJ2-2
CASSLVSLTGELFF
TGTGCCAGCAGCTTAGTCAGTCTTACCGGGGAGCTGTTTTTT
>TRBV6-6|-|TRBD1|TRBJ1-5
CASSPRDSGAGPQHF
TGTGCCAGCAGTCCCCGGGACAGTGGAGCGGGGCCCCAGCATTTT
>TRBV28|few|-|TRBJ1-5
CASQGHMGQPQHF
TGTGCCAGCCAGGGGCATATGGGGCAGCCCCAGCATTTT
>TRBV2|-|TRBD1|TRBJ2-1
CASSSGQGVYNEQFF
TGTGCCAGCAGTTCTGGACAGGGGGTGTACAATGAGCAGTTCTTC
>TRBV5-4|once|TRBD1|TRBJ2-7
CASSPAGTGYEQYF
TGTGCCAGCAGCCCAGCCGGGACAGGCTACGAGCAGTACTTC
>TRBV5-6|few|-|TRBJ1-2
CASSLALRSVNYGYTF
TGTGCCAGCAGCTTGGCTTTGAGGTCGGTAAACTATGGCTACACCTTC
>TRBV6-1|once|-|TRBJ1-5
CASRREGNQPQHF
TGTGCCTCACGGAGGGAAGGAAACCAGCCCCAGCATTTT
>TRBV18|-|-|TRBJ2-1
CASSPTTDGGYNEQFF
TGTGCCAGCTCACCTACGACTGACGGGGGCTACAATGAGCAGTTCTTC
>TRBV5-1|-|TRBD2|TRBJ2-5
CASSLGGGSQETQYF
TGCGCCAGCAGCTTGGGCGGGGGATCCCAAGAGACCCAGTACTTC